This T cell receptor beta chain was found in a study of T cell responses to AZD1222 COVID-19 vaccine. Overall study context: Whether given at about 4 or about 12 weeks, second doses were pooled.

As for this clone: Antigen specificity is unknown.

The CDR3 contains 15 residues. V gave up 2 bases and J gave up 4 bases, with 13 bases separating them. Per the germline V gene, CDR1 is MNHNS and CDR2 is SASEGT. Points from the study as a whole: Spike was spanned by vaccine-associated CD4 TCRs, with dominance at 160-218 and 743-854. Seropositive AZD1222 recipients at baseline numbered only five or six.

Repertoires were generated with immunoSEQ multiplex PCR, while TCRdb's copy carries only in-frame clones and drops some. The repertoire holds approximately 140,000 clones, with around 95% as singletons. The clonotype comes from an adult in good health. Sample: peripheral blood, taken on day 0 of AZD1222 vaccination. The chain links TRBV6-1 to TRBJ2-3, with TRBD2 as a possible D gene (6 bases). The CDR3 DNA reads TGTGCCAGCAGTGAATGGAAGGGAGGCTCAGATACGCAGTATTTT. Translation: CASSEWKGGSDTQYF.